This T cell receptor beta chain came from a study of blood T cell repertoires in COVID-19 (dated by TCRdb to about 2020). Concerning the study at large: For ImmuneRACE Cohort 3, a participant was defined as recovered based on two consecutive negative NP/OP PCR tests, clearance by a healthcare professional, or resolution of symptoms. The samples were drawn from two sources: the first 160 participants of the ongoing ImmuneRACE study, and 1,200 or so subjects contributed by 6 global collaborators. Samples from collaborators originated in the United States, Italy and Spain and spanned both the acute and convalescent phases of COVID-19. The dataset comprised deeply sampled blood TCRbeta repertoires from subjects exposed to, actively infected with, or recovered from COVID-19. A freely available public database, intended as a resource for researchers studying the immune response to SARS-CoV-2, is where the repertoires were released. Where available, HLA class I and class II types were taken from metadata supplied by the sample provider and were not determined by assay-based typing. The sample metadata nearly always contained a de-identified subject ID, COVID-19 status, age in years and sex. The material from the prospective study consisted of cDNA or gDNA derived from T cells, B-cell-depleted T cells, or PBMCs. Study-wide conclusions, independent of this receptor: How much clinical and demographic metadata was included differed by source and by participant, and the metadata was provided uncurated.

Participants in the prospective study were aged roughly 18 to 100 years, lived in about two dozen United States geographic areas, and enrolled through a virtual design. Cohort assignment in the prospective study relied on participant-reported clinical history from a screening survey and a study questionnaire. In the prospective study, whole blood, serum and a nasopharyngeal or oropharyngeal swab were collected from each participant by mobile phlebotomists. Over a roughly 2-month period, participants in the prospective study had the option of providing additional blood draws and questionnaires. Before DNA extraction, blood samples from the prospective study were shipped at room temperature or frozen. As concerns this clone: Its target antigen remains unknown. No much larger clonotype is one base removed from it; base qualities were not supplied.

V is trimmed back by 0 bases and J by 8 bases, and the junction contains 6 bases that no gene match accounts for. CDR3 length: 14 amino acids, cysteine to phenylalanine. Just the 42-base CDR3 DNA is kept, in frame starting at base 1. According to the germline V gene, CDR1 reads MNHEY and CDR2 reads SVGAGI. The immunoSEQ Assay, a bias-controlled multiplex PCR, was used to amplify TCRbeta CDR3 regions from genomic DNA. The source study handled its data this way. Within the assay, amplification of reference gene primers was used to estimate how many nucleated cells each sample contained. To quantify the absolute abundance of each unique TCRbeta CDR3 rearrangement, sequence reads were collapsed and filtered. For each sample, productive Simpson clonality was calculated as the square root of Simpson's diversity index across productive rearrangements. This immuneACCESS table, as held by TCRdb, lists in-frame sequences with V and J called but not all clones. Of the missing ones, under half trace to an unresolved V gene in checked studies; the others have no known cause. The V and J calls and the clone size are those of that table, but D and trimming were determined from the DNA. In all, the sample holds some 200,000 clones, and about nine tenths of those were seen once. The ten largest clones take up approximately 7.2% of the sample.

The source material was PBMCs or T cells enriched from blood (not recorded which). This TCR derives from a man under 40 in a cohort exposed to, infected with or recovered from COVID-19 (not recorded which). The V and J segments used are TRBV6-5 and TRBJ1-1, and 7 bases in between align with TRBD1. The CDR3 corresponds to CASSYSTGIIEAFF. The nucleotides read TGTGCCAGCAGTTACTCGACAGGGATTATCGAAGCTTTCTTT.